This is a list of T cell receptor beta chains from one sample in a study of blood T cell repertoires in COVID-19. This table comes from immunoSEQ multiplex PCR, and its TCRdb copy is limited to in-frame clones, with some not included. This table has about 480,000 clones, around 89% appearing once. Sequenced material: PBMCs or T cells enriched from blood (not recorded which). The source is a woman between 40 and 55 years old who had recovered from COVID-19. CDR3s include the opening cysteine and the closing phenylalanine or tryptophan. A D gene is named only where the DNA matches it firmly. Not every row has a clone size; where given, it reads once, few, many or a size class.

>TRBV27|-|TRBJ2-5|TRBD2
CASSLLAGRRETQYF
TGTGCCAGCAGTCTACTAGCGGGGAGGCGAGAGACCCAGTACTTC
>TRBV12-5|-|TRBJ2-1|TRBD1
CASGRTGPNEQFF
TGTGCTAGTGGGCGGACAGGGCCCAATGAGCAGTTCTTC
>TRBV27|-|TRBJ2-7|-
CASSLSTEPTYEQYF
TGTGCCAGCAGTTTATCCACAGAGCCAACCTACGAGCAGTACTTC
>TRBV5-1|-|TRBJ2-7|TRBD1
CASSPPTGDGSVQYF
TGCGCCAGCAGCCCGCCGACAGGGGACGGCTCGGTGCAGTACTTC
>TRBV27|-|TRBJ2-3|-
CASSLYSGISLDTQYF
TGTGCCAGCAGTTTATATTCAGGGATTTCTCTAGATACGCAGTATTTT
>TRBV28|-|TRBJ1-3|TRBD1
CASSPRTNGQGKGLRNTIYF
TGTGCCAGCAGTCCCCGCACCAACGGACAGGGAAAGGGGCTCAGAAACACCATATATTTT
>TRBV5-6|few|TRBJ2-2|-
CASSTGTYTGELFF
TGTGCCAGCAGCACCGGGACTTACACCGGGGAGCTGTTTTTT
>TRBV30|once|TRBJ1-4|TRBD1
CAWSLRTGISPSEKLFF
TGTGCCTGGAGTCTGCGGACAGGGATATCCCCTAGTGAAAAACTGTTTTTT
>TRBV18|-|TRBJ2-7|TRBD2
CASSGTSGAWGEGEQYF
TGTGCCAGCTCTGGGACTAGCGGGGCTTGGGGAGAAGGCGAGCAGTACTTC
>TRBV20-1|-|TRBJ2-1|TRBD1
CSASPWQGEIDNEQFF
TGCAGTGCTAGTCCCTGGCAGGGGGAAATCGACAATGAGCAGTTCTTC
>TRBV18|-|TRBJ1-1|TRBD1
CASSTRQGATTEAFF
TGTGCCAGCTCAACCAGGCAGGGGGCGACCACTGAAGCTTTCTTT
>TRBV27|many|TRBJ1-2|-
CASSLRGGKGYTF
TGTGCCAGCAGTTTACGGGGGGGGAAGGGCTACACCTTC
>TRBV11-3|-|TRBJ2-4|-
CASSLANTLAKNIQYF
TGTGCCAGCAGCTTAGCGAACACGCTAGCCAAAAACATTCAGTACTTC
>TRBV2|-|TRBJ1-1|-
CASSGGLNTEAFF
TGTGCCAGCAGTGGAGGGCTGAACACTGAAGCTTTCTTT
>TRBV2|once|TRBJ1-3|TRBD1
CASGERGLGNTIYF
TGTGCCAGCGGAGAGAGGGGGCTTGGAAACACCATATATTTT
>TRBV19|-|TRBJ1-5|-
CASSIQGQVGNQPQHF
TGTGCCAGTAGTATTCAGGGGCAGGTGGGCAATCAGCCCCAGCATTTT
>TRBV7-2|once|TRBJ1-2|-
CASSTIEGTLYGYTF
TGTGCCAGCAGCACAATAGAGGGGACACTCTATGGCTACACCTTC
>TRBV5-1|-|TRBJ2-7|TRBD2
CASSDGTSGNEQYF
TGCGCCAGCAGCGACGGGACTAGCGGGAACGAGCAGTACTTC